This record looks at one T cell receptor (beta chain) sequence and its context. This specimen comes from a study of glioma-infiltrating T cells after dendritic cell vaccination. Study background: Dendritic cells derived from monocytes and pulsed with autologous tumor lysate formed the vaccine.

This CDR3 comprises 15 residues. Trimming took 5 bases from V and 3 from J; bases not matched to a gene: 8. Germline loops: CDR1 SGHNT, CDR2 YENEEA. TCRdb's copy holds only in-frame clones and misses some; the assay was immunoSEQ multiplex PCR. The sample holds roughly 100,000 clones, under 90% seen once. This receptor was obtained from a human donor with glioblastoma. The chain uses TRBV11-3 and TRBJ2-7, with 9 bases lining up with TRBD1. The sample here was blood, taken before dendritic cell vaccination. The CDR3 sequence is CASSTGTGTLYEQYF. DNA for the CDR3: TGTGCCAGCAGCACGGGGACAGGGACCCTCTACGAGCAGTACTTC.